The clone carrying this T cell receptor (beta chain) was recorded a few times. Its target is not known. Per the germline V gene, CDR1 is SNHLY and CDR2 is FYNNEI. The CDR3 spans 16 residues. The V end was cut by 4 bases, the J end by 1 base, with 14 bases between. The sample belongs to a study of T cells in Graves' hyperthyroidism and ophthalmopathy. Overall study results and limits: Peripheral blood also featured most of the thyroid clonotypes expanded above 0.001. Ophthalmopathy, as predicted by the model, came a median about seven months after the prediction.

Amplification targeted TCR beta CDR3 regions from RNA transcripts. Researchers ran a first-round RT-PCR on the TCR CDR3 using the HTBI primer set. Each CDR3 protein gets one entry after TCRdb re-called the multiplex PCR reads with MiXCR. The table shows over 650,000 distinct CDR3 sequences, with 45% occurring only once. Exclusion of a patient resulted from uncontrolled infection, other autoimmune disease, pregnancy or lactation. Diagnoses used clinical symptoms, serum thyroxine and TRAb, thyroid ultrasound and orbital computed tomography. The origin of this receptor is an adult man with Graves' disease, either hyperthyroidism or ophthalmopathy (not recorded which). The sequencing sample was made of peripheral blood or thyroid tissue (not recorded which). V gene TRBV2 combines with J gene TRBJ1-5, with a tentative D call TRBD1 (6 bases). The CDR3 protein is CASSGIVRGSNQPQHF. For the CDR3, the DNA is TGTGCCAGCAGTGGGATAGTCAGGGGAAGCAATCAGCCCCAGCATTTT.